This TCR beta chain was captured by sequencing in a study of shared clonotypes between healthy human individuals. A note on this clone: Its cognate antigen is unknown.

Positive CCR7 selection of CD45RO-negative cells yielded the naive CD8 cells, and terminally differentiated effector memory CD45RA+ cells were excluded. Study-wide results and limits: Non-shared clonotypes displayed generation probabilities falling below those of clonotypes present in all four donors.

CDR3 length: 13 amino acids. V gave up 5 bases and J gave up 8 bases, with 15 bases separating them. Per germline, CDR1 SGHVS and CDR2 FQNEAQ. The assay was immunoSEQ multiplex PCR, and TCRdb's table has in-frame clones only and misses some. The sample yields 700,000 to 950,000 clones, roughly 96% seen once. Material: naive CD8+ T cells sorted from blood. The genes are TRBV7-8 and TRBJ1-2; D may be TRBD1 (5 bases). The sequence was obtained from a man aged 25-40 years in good health. CDR3 protein: CASSVRTRDGYTF. CDR3 nucleotide sequence: TGTGCCAGCAGCGTAAGGACCAGGGACGGCTACACCTTC.